Shown below are 11 T cell receptor beta chains from a single sample sequenced in a study of identical twins. MiXCR, run by TCRdb on the 5' RACE reads, gives a single entry per CDR3 protein. Here the sample spans just under 550,000 distinct CDR3 sequences, roughly 15% being singletons. The sample was also linked to a second study, of yellow fever vaccine responses in identical twins.

The source material was CD4+ T cells sorted from blood. The receptor source for this set is a woman between 18 and 30 years old in good health.

This clonotype was observed a handful of times. The genes are TRBV4-1 and TRBJ2-3, with TRBD1 as a possible D gene (7 bases). Trimming took 0 bases from V and 11 from J, leaving 12 bases between them. The CDR3 is made up of 13 amino acids. Germline CDR1 reads MGHRA; CDR2 reads YSYEKL. The CDR3 spells CASSQDGQGGQYF. CDR3 DNA sequence: TGCGCCAGCAGCCAAGATGGGCAGGGGGGGCAGTATTTT.

This clonotype was counted a few times. The V and J genes are TRBV6-5 and TRBJ1-2, with no clear D. Germline CDR1 is MNHEY and CDR2 is SVGAGI. This CDR3 has 12 amino acids. Trimming took 6 bases from V and 8 from J, leaving 13 bases between them. CDR3 region: CASRPSGFGYTF. The CDR3 bases are TGTGCCAGCAGGCCATCGGGTTTCGGCTACACCTTC.

This clonotype was recorded many times. This rearrangement joins TRBV5-1 to TRBJ1-1; 8 bases align to TRBD1. The CDR3 is 15 residues long. Germline V gives CDR1 SGHRS, CDR2 YFSETQ. Losses at the gene ends were 4 bases for V and 0 bases for J; bases not matched to a gene: 5. The CDR3 region has the DNA TGCGCCAGCAGCAGGGACAGGTCCTTGAACACTGAAGCTTTCTTT. This translates into CASSRDRSLNTEAFF.

The chain recombines TRBV10-3 with TRBJ1-1; weak D call: TRBD1 (6 bases). This CDR3 is built from 13 residues. Trimming took 6 bases from V and 1 from J, leaving 9 bases between them. Germline CDR1 is ENHRY and CDR2 is SYGVKD. Here the CDR3 DNA reads TGTGCCATCAGCAGGACAGAGAACACTGAAGCTTTCTTT. Residues: CAISRTENTEAFF.

Only a few counts were recorded for this clonotype. V and J are TRBV10-3 and TRBJ1-4; 9 nucleotides line up with TRBD1. V gave up 3 bases and J gave up 8 bases; unmatched junction bases: 7. Looked up from germline, CDR1 is ENHRY and CDR2 is SYGVKD. The CDR3 covers 15 residues. The CDR3 region is CAISETGGAYEKLFF. CDR3 in DNA: TGTGCCATCAGTGAAACAGGGGGCGCATACGAAAAACTGTTTTTT.

The chain is built from TRBV10-3 and TRBJ2-1, with 10 positions matching TRBD2. With 6 bases clipped from V and 9 bases from J, the junction kept 5 bases outside the gene matches. Germline loops: CDR1 ENHRY, CDR2 SYGVKD. CDR3 size: 13 residues. CDR3 in DNA: TGTGCCATCAGCCTAGCGGGAGAGGGTGAGCAGTTCTTC. This translates into CAISLAGEGEQFF.

This clonotype was counted a few times. J is TRBJ1-1 and V is TRBV19; possibly TRBD1 for D (5 bases). V was shortened by 6 bases and J by 5 bases, with 16 bases between the two germline ends. CDR1 is LNHDA and CDR2 is SQIVND in the germline V gene (reference sequence). This CDR3 is built from 14 residues. The CDR3 sequence is CASRSLGGGTEAFF. The CDR3 DNA follows: TGTGCCAGTAGAAGCTTGGGGGGGGGGACTGAAGCTTTCTTT.

This clonotype was seen only a few times. This sequence joins TRBV18 and TRBJ1-1; possibly TRBD1 for D (6 bases). The V gene's germline CDR1 is KGHSH and CDR2 LQKENI. This CDR3 has 15 amino acids. Trimming pared 1 base from V and 5 bases from J, leaving 14 bases between. The DNA for the CDR3 is TGTGCCAGCTCACCACGGGAAACAGGGATGACTGAAGCTTTCTTT. It yields the protein CASSPRETGMTEAFF.

The CDR3 loop is CSTKMGQPSTDTQYF. The CDR3 DNA follows: TGCAGTACCAAAATGGGACAACCTAGCACAGATACGCAGTATTTT. The genes are TRBV29-1 and TRBJ2-3; perhaps TRBD1 as D (6 bases). The CDR3 runs 15 residues. The germline CDR1 and CDR2 sequences are SQVTM and ANQGSEA.

This sequence joins TRBV10-3 and TRBJ2-7; 12 bases line up with TRBD2. Germline V gene lookup returns CDR1 ENHRY and CDR2 SYGVKD. The trim removed 3 bases at V and 2 bases at J, leaving 2 bases unmatched. The CDR3 length is 15 residues. The DNA for the CDR3 is TGTGCCATCAGTGAAGGGACTAGCGGGCCCTACGAGCAGTACTTC. Encoded protein: CAISEGTSGPYEQYF.

This clonotype was counted only a few times. The chain is built from TRBV12-3 or TRBV12-4 and TRBJ2-6, with D possibly TRBD2 on 5 matching bases. This CDR3 is 14 amino acids long. V lost 1 base and J 4 bases, leaving 5 bases between the germline ends. The CDR3 region is CASSLERGANVLTF. CDR3 coding DNA: TGTGCCAGCAGTTTAGAGCGGGGGGCCAACGTCCTGACTTTC.